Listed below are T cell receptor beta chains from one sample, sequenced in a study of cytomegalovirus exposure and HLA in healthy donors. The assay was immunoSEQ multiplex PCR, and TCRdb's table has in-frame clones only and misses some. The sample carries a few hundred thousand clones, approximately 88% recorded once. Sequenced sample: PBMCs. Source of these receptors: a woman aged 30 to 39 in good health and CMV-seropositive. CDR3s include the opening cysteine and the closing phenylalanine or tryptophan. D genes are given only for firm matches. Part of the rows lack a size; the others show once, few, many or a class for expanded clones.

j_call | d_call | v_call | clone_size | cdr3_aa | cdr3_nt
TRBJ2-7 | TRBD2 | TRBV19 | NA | CASSLAGGAPYEQYF | TGTGCCAGTAGTTTAGCGGGAGGAGCCCCCTACGAGCAGTACTTC
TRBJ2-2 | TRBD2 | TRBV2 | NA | CASIRGGSTGELFF | TGTGCCAGCATACGGGGAGGGTCGACCGGGGAGCTGTTTTTT
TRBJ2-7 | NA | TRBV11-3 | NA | CASSPGLSSTGEQYF | TGTGCCAGCAGCCCGGGACTTTCGTCTACAGGGGAGCAGTACTTC
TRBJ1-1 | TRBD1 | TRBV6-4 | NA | CASNRDRRNTEAFF | TGTGCCAGCAATAGGGACAGACGGAACACTGAAGCTTTCTTT
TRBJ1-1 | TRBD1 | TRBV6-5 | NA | CASRVDRAITEAFF | TGTGCCAGCAGGGTGGACAGGGCGATCACTGAAGCTTTCTTT
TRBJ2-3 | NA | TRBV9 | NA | CASSVETRGVNTDTQYF | TGTGCCAGCAGCGTAGAAACTCGAGGGGTAAACACAGATACGCAGTATTTT
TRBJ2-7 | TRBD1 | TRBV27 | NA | CASSFLGQTYEQYF | TGTGCCAGCAGCTTCTTGGGACAGACCTACGAGCAGTACTTC
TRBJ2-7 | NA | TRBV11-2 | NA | CASSLNRVNYEQYF | TGTGCCAGCAGCTTAAACAGAGTTAACTACGAGCAGTACTTC
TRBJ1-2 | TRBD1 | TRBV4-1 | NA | CASSPRQGYGYTF | TGCGCCAGCAGCCCCCGACAGGGTTATGGCTACACCTTC
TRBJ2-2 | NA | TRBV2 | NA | CASRLSPATGELFF | TGTGCCAGCAGACTCTCACCCGCCACCGGGGAGCTGTTTTTT
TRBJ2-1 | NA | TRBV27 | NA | CASTTRGYIEQFF | TGTGCCAGCACCACCCGGGGATATATTGAGCAGTTCTTC
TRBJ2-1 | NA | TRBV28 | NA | CASSGTIGNEQFF | TGTGCCAGCAGCGGGACGATAGGGAATGAGCAGTTCTTC
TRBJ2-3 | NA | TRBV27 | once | CASSDSTDTQYF | TGTGCCAGCAGCGACAGCACAGATACGCAGTATTTT
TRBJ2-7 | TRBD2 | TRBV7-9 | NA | CASSTGLAVYEQYF | TGTGCCAGCAGCACGGGACTAGCGGTCTACGAGCAGTACTTC
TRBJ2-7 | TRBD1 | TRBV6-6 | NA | CASSYLDRAYEQYF | TGTGCCAGCAGTTACTTAGACAGGGCGTACGAGCAGTACTTC
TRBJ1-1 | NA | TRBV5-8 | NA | CASSLGTKSANTEAFF | TGTGCCAGCAGCTTGGGGACTAAAAGCGCGAACACTGAAGCTTTCTTT
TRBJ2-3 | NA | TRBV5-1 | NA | CASSLSGGTADTQYF | TGCGCCAGCAGCTTGTCGGGGGGCACAGCAGATACGCAGTATTTT
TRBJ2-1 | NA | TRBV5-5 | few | CASSLYEQFF | TGTGCCAGCAGCTTGTACGAGCAGTTCTTC
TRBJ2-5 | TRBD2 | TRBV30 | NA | CAWSVLDSGTETQYF | TGTGCCTGGAGTGTCCTAGATAGCGGGACGGAGACCCAGTACTTC
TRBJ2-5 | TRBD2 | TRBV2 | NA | CASSEGLAGGETQYF | TGTGCCAGCAGTGAGGGACTAGCGGGAGGAGAGACCCAGTACTTC
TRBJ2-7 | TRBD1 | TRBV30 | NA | CAWLGTGKDYEQYF | TGTGCCTGGTTGGGGACAGGGAAAGACTACGAGCAGTACTTC
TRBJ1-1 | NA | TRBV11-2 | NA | CASKRGGAGTEAFF | TGTGCCAGCAAAAGGGGGGGCGCAGGCACTGAAGCTTTCTTT